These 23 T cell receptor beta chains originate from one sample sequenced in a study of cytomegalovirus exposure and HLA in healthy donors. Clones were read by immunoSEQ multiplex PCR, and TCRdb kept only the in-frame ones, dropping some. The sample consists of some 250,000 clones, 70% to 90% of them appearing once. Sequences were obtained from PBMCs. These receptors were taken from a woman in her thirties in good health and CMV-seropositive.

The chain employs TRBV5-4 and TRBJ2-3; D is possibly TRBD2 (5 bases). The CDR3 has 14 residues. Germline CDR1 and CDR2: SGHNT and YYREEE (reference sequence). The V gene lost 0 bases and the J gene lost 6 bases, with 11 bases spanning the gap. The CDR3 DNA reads TGTGCCAGCAGCTTGGCGGGAATTCGGGATACGCAGTATTTT. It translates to CASSLAGIRDTQYF.

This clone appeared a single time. Here the CDR3 reads CASSPIEGTPGANVLTF. The CDR3, as DNA: TGTGCCAGCAGCCCCATCGAGGGAACCCCTGGGGCCAACGTCCTGACTTTC. The chain joins TRBV7-6 to TRBJ2-6; weak D call: TRBD2 (5 bases). In germline, CDR1 is SGHVS, CDR2 FNYEAQ. Trimming took 5 bases from V and 2 from J, leaving 16 bases between them. The CDR3 length is 17 residues.

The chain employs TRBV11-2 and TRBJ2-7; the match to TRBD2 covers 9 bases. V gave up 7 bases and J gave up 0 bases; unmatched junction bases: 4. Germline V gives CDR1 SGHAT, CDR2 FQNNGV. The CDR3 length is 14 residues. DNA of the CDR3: TGTGCCAGCAAAGCGGGAGGATACTCCTACGAGCAGTACTTC. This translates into CASKAGGYSYEQYF.

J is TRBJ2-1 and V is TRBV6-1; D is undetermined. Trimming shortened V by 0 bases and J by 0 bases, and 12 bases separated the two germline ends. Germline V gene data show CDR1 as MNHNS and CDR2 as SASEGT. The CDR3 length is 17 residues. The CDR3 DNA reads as TGTGCCAGCAGTGAAGCACTATCGGCGAGCTCCTACAATGAGCAGTTCTTC. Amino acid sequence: CASSEALSASSYNEQFF.

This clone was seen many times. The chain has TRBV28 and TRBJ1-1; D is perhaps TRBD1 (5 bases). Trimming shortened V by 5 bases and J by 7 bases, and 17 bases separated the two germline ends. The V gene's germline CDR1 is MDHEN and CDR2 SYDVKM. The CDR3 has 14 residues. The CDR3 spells CASSLPFRQFEAFF. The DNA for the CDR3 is TGTGCCAGCAGTCTACCCTTTCGACAGTTTGAAGCTTTCTTT.

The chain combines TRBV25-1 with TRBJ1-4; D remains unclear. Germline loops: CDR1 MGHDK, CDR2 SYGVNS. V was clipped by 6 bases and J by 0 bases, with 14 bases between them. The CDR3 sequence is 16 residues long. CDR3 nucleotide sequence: TGTGCCAGCAGAAGGAGTACCGTTGCAACTAATGAAAAACTGTTTTTT. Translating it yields CASRRSTVATNEKLFF.

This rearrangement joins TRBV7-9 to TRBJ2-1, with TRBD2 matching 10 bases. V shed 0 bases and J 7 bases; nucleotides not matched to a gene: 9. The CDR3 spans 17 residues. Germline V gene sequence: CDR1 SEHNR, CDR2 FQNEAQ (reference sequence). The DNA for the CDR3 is TGTGCCAGCAGCTTAGCGTCGGCTAGCGGGAGTGTAAATGAGCAGTTCTTC. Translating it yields CASSLASASGSVNEQFF.

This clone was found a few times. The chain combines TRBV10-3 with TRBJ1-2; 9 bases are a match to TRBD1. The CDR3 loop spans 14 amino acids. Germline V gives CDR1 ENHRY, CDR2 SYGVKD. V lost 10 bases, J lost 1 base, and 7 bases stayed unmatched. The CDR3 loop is CATSTGGDNYGYTF. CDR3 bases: TGTGCCACCTCAACAGGGGGCGATAACTATGGCTACACCTTC.

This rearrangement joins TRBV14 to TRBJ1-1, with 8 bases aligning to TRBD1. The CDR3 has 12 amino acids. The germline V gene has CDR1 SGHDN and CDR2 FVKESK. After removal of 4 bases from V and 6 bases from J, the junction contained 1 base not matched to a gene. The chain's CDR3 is CASSPGGPEAFF. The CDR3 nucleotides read TGTGCCAGCAGCCCAGGGGGCCCTGAAGCTTTCTTT.

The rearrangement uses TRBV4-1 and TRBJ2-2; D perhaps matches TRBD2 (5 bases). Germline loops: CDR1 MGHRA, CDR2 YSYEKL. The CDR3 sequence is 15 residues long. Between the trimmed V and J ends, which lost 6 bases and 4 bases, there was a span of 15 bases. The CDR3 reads CASSKGEGSTGELFF. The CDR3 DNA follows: TGCGCCAGCAGTAAAGGAGAGGGTAGCACCGGGGAGCTGTTTTTT.

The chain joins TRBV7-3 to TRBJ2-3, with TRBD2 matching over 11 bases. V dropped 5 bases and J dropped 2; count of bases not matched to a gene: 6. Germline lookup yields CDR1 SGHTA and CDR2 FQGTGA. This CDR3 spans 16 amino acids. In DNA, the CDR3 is TGTGCCAGCAGCCACGGGACTAGCGGCGTCACAGATACGCAGTATTTT. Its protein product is CASSHGTSGVTDTQYF.

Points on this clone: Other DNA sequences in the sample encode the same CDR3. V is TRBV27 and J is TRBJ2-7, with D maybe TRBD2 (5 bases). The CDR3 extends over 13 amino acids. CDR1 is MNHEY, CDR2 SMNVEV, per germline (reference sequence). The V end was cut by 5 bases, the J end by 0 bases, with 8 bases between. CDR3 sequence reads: CASSPGLSYEQYF. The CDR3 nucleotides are TGTGCCAGCAGTCCCGGACTCTCCTACGAGCAGTACTTC.

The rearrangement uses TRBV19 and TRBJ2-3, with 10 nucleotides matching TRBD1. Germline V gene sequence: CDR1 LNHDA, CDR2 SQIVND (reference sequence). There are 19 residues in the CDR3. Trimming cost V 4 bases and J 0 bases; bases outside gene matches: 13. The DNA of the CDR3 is TGTGCCAGTAGTACCCGAAGACAGGGGGCGTCCCGCAGCACAGATACGCAGTATTTT. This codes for CASSTRRQGASRSTDTQYF.

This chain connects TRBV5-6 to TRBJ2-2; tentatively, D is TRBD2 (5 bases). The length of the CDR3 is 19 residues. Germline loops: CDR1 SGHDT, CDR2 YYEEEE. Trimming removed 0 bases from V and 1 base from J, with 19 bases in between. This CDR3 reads CASSLDFGSGSGNTGELFF. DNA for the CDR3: TGTGCCAGCAGCTTGGATTTTGGTAGTGGGAGTGGGAACACCGGGGAGCTGTTTTTT.

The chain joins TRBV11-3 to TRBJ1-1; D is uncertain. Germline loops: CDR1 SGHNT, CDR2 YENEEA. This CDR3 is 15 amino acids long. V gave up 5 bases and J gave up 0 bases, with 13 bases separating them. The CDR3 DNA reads TGTGCCAGCAGCCGAATCGAGGCAGTGAACACTGAAGCTTTCTTT. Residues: CASSRIEAVNTEAFF. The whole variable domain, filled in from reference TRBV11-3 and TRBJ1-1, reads EAGVVQSPRYKIIEKKQPVAFWCNPISGHNTLYWYLQNLGQGPELLIRYENEEAVDDSQLPKDRFSAERLKGVDSTLKIQPAELGDSAVYLCASSRIEAVNTEAFFGQGTRLTVV.

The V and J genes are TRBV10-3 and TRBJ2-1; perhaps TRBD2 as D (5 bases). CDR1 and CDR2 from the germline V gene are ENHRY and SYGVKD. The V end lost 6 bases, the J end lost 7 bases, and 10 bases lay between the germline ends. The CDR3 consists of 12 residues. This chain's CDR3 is CAIRDSLNEQFF. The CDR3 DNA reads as TGTGCCATCAGGGACTCCTTGAATGAGCAGTTCTTC.

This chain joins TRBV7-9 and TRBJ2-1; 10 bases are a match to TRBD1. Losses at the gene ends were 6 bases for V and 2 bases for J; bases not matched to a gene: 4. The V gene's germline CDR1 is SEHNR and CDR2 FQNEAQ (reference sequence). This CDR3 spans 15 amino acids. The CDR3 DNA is TGTGCCAGCAGTCGGGACAGGGGAGCCTACAATGAGCAGTTCTTC. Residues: CASSRDRGAYNEQFF.

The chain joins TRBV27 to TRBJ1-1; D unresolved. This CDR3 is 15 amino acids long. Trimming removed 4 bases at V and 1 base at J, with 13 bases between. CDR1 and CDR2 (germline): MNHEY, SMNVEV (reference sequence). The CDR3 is CASSYYGGWNTEAFF. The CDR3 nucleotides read TGTGCCAGCAGTTACTACGGAGGGTGGAACACTGAAGCTTTCTTT.

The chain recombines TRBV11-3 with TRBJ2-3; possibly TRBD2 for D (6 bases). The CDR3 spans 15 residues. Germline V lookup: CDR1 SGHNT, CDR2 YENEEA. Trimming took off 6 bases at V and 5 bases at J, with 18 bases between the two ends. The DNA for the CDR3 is TGTGCCAGCAGTATGGAGGGGATAAGTGGAGATACGCAGTATTTT. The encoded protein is CASSMEGISGDTQYF.

CDR3 sequence (DNA): TGTGCCAGCGGCCGGACTAGCGGGAGTTATGAGCAGTTCTTC. Residues: CASGRTSGSYEQFF. J is TRBJ2-1 and V is TRBV9, with 13 bases identical to TRBD2. In germline, CDR1 is SGDLS, CDR2 YYNGEE. The CDR3 is 14 amino acids. Trimming removed 7 bases from V and 8 bases from J; junction bases left unmatched: 6.

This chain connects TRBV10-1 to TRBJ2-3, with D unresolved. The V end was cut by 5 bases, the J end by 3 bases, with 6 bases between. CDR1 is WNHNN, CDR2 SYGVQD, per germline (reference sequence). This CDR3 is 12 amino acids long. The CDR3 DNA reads TGCGCCAGCAGTTTCTTGACAGATACGCAGTATTTT. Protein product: CASSFLTDTQYF.

Here the CDR3 reads CASSYISGPLVDTQYF. In DNA, the CDR3 is TGTGCCAGCAGTTACATCAGCGGTCCTCTGGTAGATACGCAGTATTTT. The chain joins TRBV27 to TRBJ2-3; tentatively, D is TRBD2 (5 bases). CDR1 and CDR2 from the germline V gene are MNHEY and SMNVEV (reference sequence). The CDR3 runs to 16 residues. The V end was cut by 4 bases, the J end by 5 bases, with 19 bases between.

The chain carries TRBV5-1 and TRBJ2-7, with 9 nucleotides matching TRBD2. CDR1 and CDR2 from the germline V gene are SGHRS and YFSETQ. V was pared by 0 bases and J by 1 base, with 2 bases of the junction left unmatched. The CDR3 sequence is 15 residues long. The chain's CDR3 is CASSLELAGSYEQYF. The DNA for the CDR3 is TGCGCCAGCAGCTTGGAACTAGCGGGTTCCTACGAGCAGTACTTC. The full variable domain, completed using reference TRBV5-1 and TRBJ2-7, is KAGVTQTPRYLIKTRGQQVTLSCSPISGHRSVSWYQQTPGQGLQFLFEYFSETQRNKGNFPGRFSGRQFSNSRSEMNVSTLELGDSALYLCASSLELAGSYEQYFGPGTRLTVT.